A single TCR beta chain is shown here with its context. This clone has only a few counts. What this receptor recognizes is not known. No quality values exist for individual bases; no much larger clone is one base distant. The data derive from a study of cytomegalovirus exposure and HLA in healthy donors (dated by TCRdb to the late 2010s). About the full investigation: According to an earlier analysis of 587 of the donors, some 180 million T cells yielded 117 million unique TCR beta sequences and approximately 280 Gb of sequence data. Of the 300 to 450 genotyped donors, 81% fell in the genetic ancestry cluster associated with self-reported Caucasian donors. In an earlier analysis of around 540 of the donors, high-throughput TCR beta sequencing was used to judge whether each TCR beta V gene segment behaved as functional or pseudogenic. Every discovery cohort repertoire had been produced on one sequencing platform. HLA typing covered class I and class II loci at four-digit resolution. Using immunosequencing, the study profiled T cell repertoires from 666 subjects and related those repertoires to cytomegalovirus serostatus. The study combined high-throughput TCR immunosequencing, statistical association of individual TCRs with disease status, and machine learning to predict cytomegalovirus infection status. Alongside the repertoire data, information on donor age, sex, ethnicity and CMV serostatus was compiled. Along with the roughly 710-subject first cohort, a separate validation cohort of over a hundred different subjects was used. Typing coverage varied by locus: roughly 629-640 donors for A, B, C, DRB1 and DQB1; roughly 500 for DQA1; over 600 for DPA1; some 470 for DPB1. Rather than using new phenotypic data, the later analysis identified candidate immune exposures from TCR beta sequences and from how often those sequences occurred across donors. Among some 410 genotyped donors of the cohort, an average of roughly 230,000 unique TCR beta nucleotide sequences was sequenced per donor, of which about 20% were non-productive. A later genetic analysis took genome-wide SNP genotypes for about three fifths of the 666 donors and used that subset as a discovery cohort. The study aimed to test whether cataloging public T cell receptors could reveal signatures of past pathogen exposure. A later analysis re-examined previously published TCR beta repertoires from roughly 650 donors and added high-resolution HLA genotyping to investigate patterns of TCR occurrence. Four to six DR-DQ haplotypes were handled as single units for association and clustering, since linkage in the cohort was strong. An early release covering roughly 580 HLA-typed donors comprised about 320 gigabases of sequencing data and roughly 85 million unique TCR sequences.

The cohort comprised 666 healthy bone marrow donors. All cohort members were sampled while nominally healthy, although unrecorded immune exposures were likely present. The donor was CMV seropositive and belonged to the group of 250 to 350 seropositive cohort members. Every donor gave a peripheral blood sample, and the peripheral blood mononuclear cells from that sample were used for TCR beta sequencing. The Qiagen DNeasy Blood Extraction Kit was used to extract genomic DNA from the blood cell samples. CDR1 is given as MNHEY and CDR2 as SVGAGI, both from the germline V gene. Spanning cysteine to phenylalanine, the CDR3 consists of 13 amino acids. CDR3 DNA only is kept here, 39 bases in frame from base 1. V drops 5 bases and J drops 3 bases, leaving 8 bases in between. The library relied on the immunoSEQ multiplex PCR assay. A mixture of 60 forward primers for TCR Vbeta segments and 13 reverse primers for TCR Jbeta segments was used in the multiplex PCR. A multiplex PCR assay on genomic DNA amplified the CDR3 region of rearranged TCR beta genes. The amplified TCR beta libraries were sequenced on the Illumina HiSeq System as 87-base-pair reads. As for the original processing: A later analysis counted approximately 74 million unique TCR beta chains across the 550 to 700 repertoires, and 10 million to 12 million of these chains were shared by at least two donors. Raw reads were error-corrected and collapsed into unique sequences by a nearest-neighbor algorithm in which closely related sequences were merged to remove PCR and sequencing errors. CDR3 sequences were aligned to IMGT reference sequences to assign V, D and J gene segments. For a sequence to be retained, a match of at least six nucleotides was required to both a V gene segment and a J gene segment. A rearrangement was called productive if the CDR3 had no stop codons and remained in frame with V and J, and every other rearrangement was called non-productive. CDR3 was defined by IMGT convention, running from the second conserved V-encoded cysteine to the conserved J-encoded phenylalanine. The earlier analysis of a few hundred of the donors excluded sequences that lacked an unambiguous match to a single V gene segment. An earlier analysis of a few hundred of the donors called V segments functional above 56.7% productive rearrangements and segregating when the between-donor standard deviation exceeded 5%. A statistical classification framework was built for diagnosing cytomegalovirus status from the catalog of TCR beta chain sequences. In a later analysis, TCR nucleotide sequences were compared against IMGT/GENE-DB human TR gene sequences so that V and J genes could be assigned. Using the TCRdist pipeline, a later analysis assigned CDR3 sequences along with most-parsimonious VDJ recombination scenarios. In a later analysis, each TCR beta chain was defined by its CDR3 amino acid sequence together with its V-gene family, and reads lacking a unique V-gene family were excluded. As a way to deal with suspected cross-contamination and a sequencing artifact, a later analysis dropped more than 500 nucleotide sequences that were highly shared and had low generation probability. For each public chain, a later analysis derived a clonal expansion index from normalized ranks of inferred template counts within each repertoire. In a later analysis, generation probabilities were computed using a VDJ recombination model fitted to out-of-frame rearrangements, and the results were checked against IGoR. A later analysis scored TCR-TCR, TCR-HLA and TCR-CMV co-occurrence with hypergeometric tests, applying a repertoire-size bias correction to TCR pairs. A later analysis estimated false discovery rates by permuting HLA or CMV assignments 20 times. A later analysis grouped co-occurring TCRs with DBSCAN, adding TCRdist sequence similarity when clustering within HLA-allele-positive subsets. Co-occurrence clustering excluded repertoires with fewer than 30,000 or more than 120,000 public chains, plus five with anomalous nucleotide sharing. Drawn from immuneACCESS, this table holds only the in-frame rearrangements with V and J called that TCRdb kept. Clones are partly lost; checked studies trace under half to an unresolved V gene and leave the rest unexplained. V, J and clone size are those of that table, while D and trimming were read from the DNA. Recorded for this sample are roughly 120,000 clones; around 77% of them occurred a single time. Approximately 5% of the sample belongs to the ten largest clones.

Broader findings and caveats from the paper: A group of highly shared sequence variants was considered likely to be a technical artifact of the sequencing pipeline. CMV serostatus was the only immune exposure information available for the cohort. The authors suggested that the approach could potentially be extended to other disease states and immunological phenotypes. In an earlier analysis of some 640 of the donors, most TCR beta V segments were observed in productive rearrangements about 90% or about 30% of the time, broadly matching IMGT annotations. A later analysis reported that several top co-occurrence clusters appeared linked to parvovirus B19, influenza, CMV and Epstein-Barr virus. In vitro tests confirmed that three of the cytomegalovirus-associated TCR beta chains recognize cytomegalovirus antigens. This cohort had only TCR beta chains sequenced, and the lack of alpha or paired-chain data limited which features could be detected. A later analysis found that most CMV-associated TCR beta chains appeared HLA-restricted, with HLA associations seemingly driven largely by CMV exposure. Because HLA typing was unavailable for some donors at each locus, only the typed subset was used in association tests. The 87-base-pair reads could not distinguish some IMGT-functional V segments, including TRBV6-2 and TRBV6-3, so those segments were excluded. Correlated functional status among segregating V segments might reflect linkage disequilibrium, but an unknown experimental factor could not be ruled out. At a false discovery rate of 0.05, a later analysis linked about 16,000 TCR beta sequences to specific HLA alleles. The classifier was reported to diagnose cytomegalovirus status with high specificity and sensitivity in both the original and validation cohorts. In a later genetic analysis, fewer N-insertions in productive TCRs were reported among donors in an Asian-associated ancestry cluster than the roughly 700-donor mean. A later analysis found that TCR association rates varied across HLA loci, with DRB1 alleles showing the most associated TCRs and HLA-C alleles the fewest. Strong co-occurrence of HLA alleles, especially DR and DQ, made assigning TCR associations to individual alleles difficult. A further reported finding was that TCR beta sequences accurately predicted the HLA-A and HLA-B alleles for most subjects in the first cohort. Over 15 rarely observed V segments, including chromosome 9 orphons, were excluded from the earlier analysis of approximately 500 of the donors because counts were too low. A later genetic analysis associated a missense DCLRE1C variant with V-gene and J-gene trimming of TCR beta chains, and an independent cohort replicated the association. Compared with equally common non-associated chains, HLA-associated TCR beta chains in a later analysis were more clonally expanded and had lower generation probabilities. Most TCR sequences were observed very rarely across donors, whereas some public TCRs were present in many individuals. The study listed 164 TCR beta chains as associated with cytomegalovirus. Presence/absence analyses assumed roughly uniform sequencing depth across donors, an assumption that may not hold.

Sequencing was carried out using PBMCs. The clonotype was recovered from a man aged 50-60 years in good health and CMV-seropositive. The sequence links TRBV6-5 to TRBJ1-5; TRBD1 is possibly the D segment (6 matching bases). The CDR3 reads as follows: CASSRQVNQPQHF. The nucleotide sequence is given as TGTGCCAGCAGTCGACAGGTCAATCAGCCCCAGCATTTT.